Listed below are T cell receptor beta chains from one sample, sequenced in a study of blood T cell repertoires in COVID-19. Profiled with immunoSEQ multiplex PCR; TCRdb holds only in-frame clones, not every one. The sample yields roughly 240,000 clones, 75% to 90% seen once. Sequenced input: peripheral blood. The receptor set was obtained from a woman in her thirties who had recovered from COVID-19. Each CDR3 is given without its conserved first and last residue.

V gene,J gene,CDR3 protein
TRBV30,TRBJ2-1,AWSVVQIRYNEQF
TRBV7-2,TRBJ2-1,ASSLGRASYNEQF
TRBV27,TRBJ1-5,ASGRDRGNQPQH
TRBV5-4,TRBJ2-4,ASSPEGIIAKNIQY
TRBV7-8,TRBJ2-2,ASSFRDSLTGELF
TRBV11-2,TRBJ2-7,ASSFHGQGSYEQY
TRBV5-1,TRBJ2-7,ASSLDRPYEQY
TRBV6-5,TRBJ1-2,ASIPGTGVRSGYT
TRBV3-1/TRBV3-2,TRBJ2-7,ASSQGQGTYEQY
TRBV7-2,TRBJ2-7,ASSLGTSGGRDEQY
TRBV5-1,TRBJ2-5,ASSLGTAPQETQY
TRBV19,TRBJ2-5,ASTAGNRETQY
TRBV18,TRBJ2-5,ASSPTRQGGETQY
TRBV12-3/TRBV12-4,TRBJ1-2,ASSFGGRGGYT
TRBV5-1,TRBJ2-5,ASSLVGGQGVGETQY
TRBV30,TRBJ2-2,AWSQGSLTGELF
TRBV2,TRBJ1-1,ASSEAGWNTEAF
TRBV2,TRBJ2-5,ASSPSQGVETQY
TRBV3-1/TRBV3-2,TRBJ2-7,ASSQNLGHESYEQY
TRBV7-9,TRBJ2-5,ASSLGLGQGETQY
TRBV6-5,TRBJ2-2,ASSYSLNTGELF
TRBV9,TRBJ2-1,ASSAGGQGNEQF
TRBV5-5,TRBJ2-2,ASSLGAGAGELF
TRBV7-9,TRBJ1-2,ASSLSSGELSGYT
TRBV24-1,TRBJ1-3,ATSGNRAGNTIY
TRBV23-1,TRBJ1-1,ASTPEGRIVSTEAF
TRBV27,TRBJ2-7,ASSLRRGDTAYEQY
TRBV5-4,TRBJ2-6,ASSLAGGFSGANVLT
TRBV19,TRBJ1-2,ASSAQIPGRYGYT
TRBV6-5,TRBJ2-3,ASSYSRDTDTQY
TRBV6-4,TRBJ2-3,ASSPSGATDTQY
TRBV19,TRBJ1-6,ASQGTFYNSPLH
TRBV11-2,TRBJ2-1,ASSPSGGSSYNEQF
TRBV12-2,TRBJ1-1,ASRYRNLNTEAF
TRBV5-1,TRBJ2-5,ASSPRQGVETQY
TRBV7-9,TRBJ2-5,ATEGRKKTQY
TRBV7-9,TRBJ2-1,ASSPIAGGPNEQF
TRBV6-1,TRBJ2-2,ASSVGGWANTGELF
TRBV5-6,TRBJ2-5,ASSLLGQGVETQY
TRBV5-1,TRBJ2-7,ASSLETGSYEQY
TRBV18,TRBJ1-6,ASSPRRGQYNSPLH
TRBV29-1,TRBJ2-7,SVGQGPGGEQY
TRBV27,TRBJ2-2,ASSSSGFGELF
TRBV2,TRBJ1-2,ASSKRGLTGEGYT
TRBV2,TRBJ1-5,ASIKNLQNNQPQH
TRBV7-2,TRBJ2-2,ASSFFRDRFNPTTGELF
TRBV14,TRBJ1-1,ASSQVQGRNTEAF
TRBV7-2,TRBJ2-1,ASSLVGVAVTNEQF
TRBV3-1/TRBV3-2,TRBJ2-7,ASSLDRLGQGRNEQY
TRBV5-4,TRBJ2-7,ASSREYYEQY
TRBV11-2,TRBJ2-1,ASSFGTSGSYNEQF
TRBV6-5,TRBJ1-5,ASRPTVGIRGPQH